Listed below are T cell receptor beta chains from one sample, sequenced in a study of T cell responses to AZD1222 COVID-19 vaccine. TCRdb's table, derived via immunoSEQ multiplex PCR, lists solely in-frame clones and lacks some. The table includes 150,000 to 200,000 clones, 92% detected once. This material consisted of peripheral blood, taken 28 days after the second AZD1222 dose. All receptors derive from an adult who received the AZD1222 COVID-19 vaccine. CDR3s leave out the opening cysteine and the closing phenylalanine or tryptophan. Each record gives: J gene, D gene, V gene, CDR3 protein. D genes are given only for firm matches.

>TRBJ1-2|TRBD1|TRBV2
ASRATLTGGGYT
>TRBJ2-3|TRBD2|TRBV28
ASTPRGGTAPKSTDTQY
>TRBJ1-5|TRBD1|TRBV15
ATSRTGYNQPQH
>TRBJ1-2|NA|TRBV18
ASSTDSYYGYT
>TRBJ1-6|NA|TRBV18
ASSPVPPGRDSPLH
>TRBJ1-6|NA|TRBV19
ASTDGGRNSPLH
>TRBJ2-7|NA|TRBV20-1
SAQVTYEQY
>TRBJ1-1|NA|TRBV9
ASSGPGNTEAF
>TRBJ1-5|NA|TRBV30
AWSPRSHSNQPQH
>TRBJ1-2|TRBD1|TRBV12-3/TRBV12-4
ASSPGGSYGYT
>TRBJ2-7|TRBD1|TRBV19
ASSPNSRGNEQY
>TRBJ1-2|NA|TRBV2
ASMIRGFVGYGYT
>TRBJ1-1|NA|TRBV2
ASSERLTGPNTEAF
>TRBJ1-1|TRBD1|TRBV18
ASSLRQGELLTEAF
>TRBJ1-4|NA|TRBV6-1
ASSEAGHPDEKLF
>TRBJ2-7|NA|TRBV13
ASSPSGRYEQY
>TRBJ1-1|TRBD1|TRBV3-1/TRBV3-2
ASSQGRTGGWNTEAF
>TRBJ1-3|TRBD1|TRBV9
ASTRGQGVSGNTIY
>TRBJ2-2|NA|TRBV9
ASSVDTYTGELF
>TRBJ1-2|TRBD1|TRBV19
ASSRDRRNYGYT
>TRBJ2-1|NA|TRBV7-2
ASSLEGSSSYNEQF
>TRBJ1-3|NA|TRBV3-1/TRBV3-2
ASSQDWGPGNTIY
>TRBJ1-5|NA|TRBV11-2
ASSLDQGQPQH
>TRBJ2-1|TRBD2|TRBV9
ASSVAGGGYEQF
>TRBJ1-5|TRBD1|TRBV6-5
ASSRQGSGQPQH
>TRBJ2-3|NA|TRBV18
ASSPRELSDTQY
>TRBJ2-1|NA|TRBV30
AWSVRRGSVAYNEQF
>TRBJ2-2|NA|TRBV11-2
ASSLRVYTGELF
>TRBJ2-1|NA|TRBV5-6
ASSSHEQGQF
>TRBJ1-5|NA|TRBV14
ASSQAGGQPQH
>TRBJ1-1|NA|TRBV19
ASSIRPGGRLNTEAF
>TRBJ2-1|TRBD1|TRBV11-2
ASSPLGQGYNEQF
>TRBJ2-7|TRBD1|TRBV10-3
AISESILTGGYVYEQY
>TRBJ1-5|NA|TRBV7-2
ASSSVLSNQPQH
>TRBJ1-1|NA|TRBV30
AWSVQRNTEAF
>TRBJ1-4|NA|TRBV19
ASSALTGTGYEKLF
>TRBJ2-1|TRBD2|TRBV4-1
ASSPGLAGGSSYNEQF
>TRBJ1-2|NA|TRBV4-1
ASSSRTGYT
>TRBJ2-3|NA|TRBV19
ASSASGSADTQY
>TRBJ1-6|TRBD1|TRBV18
ASSPPRQGLRSPLH
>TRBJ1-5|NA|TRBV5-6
ASSLRAGNQPQH
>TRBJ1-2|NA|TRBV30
AWSVQGRDWSYGYT